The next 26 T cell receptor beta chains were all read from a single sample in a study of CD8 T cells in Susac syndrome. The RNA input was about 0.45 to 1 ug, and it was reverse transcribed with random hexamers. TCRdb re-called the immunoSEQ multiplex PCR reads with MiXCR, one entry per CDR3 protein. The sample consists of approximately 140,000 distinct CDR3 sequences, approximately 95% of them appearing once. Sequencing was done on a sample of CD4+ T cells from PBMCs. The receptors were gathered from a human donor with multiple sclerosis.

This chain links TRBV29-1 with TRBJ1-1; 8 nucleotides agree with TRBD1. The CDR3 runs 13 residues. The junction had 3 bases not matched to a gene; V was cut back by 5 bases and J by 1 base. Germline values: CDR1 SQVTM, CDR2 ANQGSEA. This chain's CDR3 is CSVRQGRNTEAFF. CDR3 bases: TGCAGCGTTCGACAGGGGCGGAACACTGAAGCTTTCTTT. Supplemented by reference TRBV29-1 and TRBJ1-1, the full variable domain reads SAVISQKPSRDICQRGTSLTIQCQVDSQVTMMFWYRQQPGQSLTLIATANQGSEATYESGFVIDKFPISRPNLTFSTLTVSNMSPEDSSIYLCSVRQGRNTEAFFGQGTRLTVV.

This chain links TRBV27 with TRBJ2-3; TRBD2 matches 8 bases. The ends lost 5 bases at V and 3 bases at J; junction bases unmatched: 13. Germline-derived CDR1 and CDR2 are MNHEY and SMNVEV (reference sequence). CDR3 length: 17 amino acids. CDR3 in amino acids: CASSPTFGRAVTDTQYF. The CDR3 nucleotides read TGTGCCAGCAGTCCAACCTTCGGGAGGGCCGTAACAGATACGCAGTATTTT.

This CDR3 is CASSIAVGAYGYTF. In DNA form, the CDR3 reads TGTGCCAGTAGTATAGCGGTGGGGGCGTATGGCTACACCTTC. This chain joins TRBV19 and TRBJ1-2; TRBD1 might be the D (6 bases). The CDR3 is 14 residues long. Trimming took off 1 base at V and 5 bases at J, with 11 bases between the two ends. The germline CDR1 and CDR2 sequences are LNHDA and SQIVND (reference sequence).

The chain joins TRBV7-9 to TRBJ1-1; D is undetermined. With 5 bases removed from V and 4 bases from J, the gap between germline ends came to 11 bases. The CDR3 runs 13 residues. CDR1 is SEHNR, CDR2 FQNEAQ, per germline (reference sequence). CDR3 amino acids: CASSLYLSTEAFF. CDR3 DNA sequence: TGTGCCAGCAGCCTTTATCTTAGCACTGAAGCTTTCTTT. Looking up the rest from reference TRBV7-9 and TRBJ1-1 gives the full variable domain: DTGVSQNPRHKITKRGQNVTFRCDPISEHNRLYWYRQTLGQGPEFLTYFQNEAQLEKSRLLSDRFSAERPKGSFSTLEIQRTEQGDSAMYLCASSLYLSTEAFFGQGTRLTVV.

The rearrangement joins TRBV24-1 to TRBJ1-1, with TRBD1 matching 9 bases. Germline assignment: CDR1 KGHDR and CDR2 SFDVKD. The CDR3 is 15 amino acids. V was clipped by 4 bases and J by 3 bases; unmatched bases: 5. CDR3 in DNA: TGTGCCACCAGTGACACAACAGGGGGCCACACTGAAGCTTTCTTT. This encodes CATSDTTGGHTEAFF.

The CDR3: CASSEAPNTEAFF. DNA of the CDR3: TGTGCCAGCAGTGAAGCCCCGAACACTGAAGCTTTCTTT. The rearrangement uses TRBV2 and TRBJ1-1; D not certain. This CDR3 is 13 amino acids long. Germline V CDR1 and CDR2: SNHLY, FYNNEI. V was cut by 0 bases and J by 1 base, with 3 bases left in between.

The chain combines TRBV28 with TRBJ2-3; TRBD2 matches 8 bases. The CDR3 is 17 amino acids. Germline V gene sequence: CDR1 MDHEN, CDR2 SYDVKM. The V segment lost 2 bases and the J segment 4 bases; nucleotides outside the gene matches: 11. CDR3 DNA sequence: TGTGCCAGCAGTTTAGACCCACCGGGGGGGCCCTCAGATACGCAGTATTTT. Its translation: CASSLDPPGGPSDTQYF.

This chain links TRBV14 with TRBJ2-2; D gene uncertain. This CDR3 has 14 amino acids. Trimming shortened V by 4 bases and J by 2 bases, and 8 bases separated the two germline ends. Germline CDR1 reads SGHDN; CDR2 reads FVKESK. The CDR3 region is CASSLMINTGELFF. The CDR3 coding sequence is TGTGCCAGCAGCCTAATGATTAACACCGGGGAGCTGTTTTTT.

The CDR3 loop is CASSQEDIMNTEAFF. The CDR3 nucleotides are TGTGCCAGCAGCCAAGAGGACATTATGAACACTGAAGCTTTCTTT. This sequence joins TRBV3-1 and TRBJ1-1, with D tentatively TRBD1 (5 bases). V lost 0 bases to trimming and J lost 0 bases, with 8 bases between them. The CDR3 has 15 residues. The V gene's germline CDR1 is LGHDT and CDR2 YNNKEL (reference sequence).

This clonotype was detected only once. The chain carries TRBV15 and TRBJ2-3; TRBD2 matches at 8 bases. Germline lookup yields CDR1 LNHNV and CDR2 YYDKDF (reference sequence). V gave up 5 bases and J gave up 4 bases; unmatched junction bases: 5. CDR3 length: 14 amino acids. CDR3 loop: CATSGGLGADTQYF. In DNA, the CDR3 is TGTGCCACCAGCGGGGGACTAGGGGCAGATACGCAGTATTTT.

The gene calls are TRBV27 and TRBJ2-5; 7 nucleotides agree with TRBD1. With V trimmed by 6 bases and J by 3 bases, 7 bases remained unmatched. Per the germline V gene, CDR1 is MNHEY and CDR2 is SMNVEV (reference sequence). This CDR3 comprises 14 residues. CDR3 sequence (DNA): TGTGCCAGCAGCCGGCAGGGGGTAAAAGAGACCCAGTACTTC. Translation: CASSRQGVKETQYF.

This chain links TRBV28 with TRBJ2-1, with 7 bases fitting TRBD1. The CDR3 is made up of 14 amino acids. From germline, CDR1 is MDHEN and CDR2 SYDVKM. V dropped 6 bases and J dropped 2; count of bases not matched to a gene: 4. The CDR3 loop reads CASRWTGTYNEQFF. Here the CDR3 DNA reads TGTGCCAGCAGATGGACAGGAACCTACAATGAGCAGTTCTTC.

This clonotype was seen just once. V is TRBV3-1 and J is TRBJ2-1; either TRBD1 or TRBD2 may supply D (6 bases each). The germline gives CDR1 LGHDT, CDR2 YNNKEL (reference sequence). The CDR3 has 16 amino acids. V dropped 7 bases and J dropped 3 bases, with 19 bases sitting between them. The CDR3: CASKGGNRRNYNEQFF. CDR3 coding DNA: TGTGCCAGCAAAGGGGGGAACCGACGAAACTACAATGAGCAGTTCTTC.

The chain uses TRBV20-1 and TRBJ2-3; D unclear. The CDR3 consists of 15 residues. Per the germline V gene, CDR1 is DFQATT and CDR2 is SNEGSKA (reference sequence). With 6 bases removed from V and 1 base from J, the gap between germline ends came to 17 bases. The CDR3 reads CSAPDPGQGTDTQYF. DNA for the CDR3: TGCAGTGCCCCGGACCCGGGCCAGGGCACAGATACGCAGTATTTT.

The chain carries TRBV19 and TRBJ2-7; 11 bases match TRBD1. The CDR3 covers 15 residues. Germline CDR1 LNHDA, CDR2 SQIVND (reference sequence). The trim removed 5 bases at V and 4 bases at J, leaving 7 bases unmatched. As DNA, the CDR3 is TGTGCCAGTAGTGCGCCGGGACAGGGGGTATACGAGCAGTACTTC. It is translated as CASSAPGQGVYEQYF.

The CDR3 here is CASSMDRAINSPLHF. The CDR3 DNA reads as TGCGCCAGCAGCATGGACAGGGCGATTAATTCACCCCTCCACTTT. The chain carries TRBV5-1 and TRBJ1-6, with 8 bases identical to TRBD1. Germline lookup yields CDR1 SGHRS and CDR2 YFSETQ. J was trimmed by 6 bases and V by 4 bases; bases with no gene match: 6. The CDR3 has 15 residues.

The CDR3 loop reads CASSKQGKKETQYF. For the CDR3, the DNA is TGTGCCAGCAGCAAACAGGGGAAGAAAGAGACCCAGTACTTC. V and J are TRBV27 and TRBJ2-5; 7 bases line up with TRBD1. The CDR3 consists of 14 residues. The trim removed 6 bases at V and 3 bases at J, leaving 7 bases unmatched. Germline CDR1 MNHEY, CDR2 SMNVEV (reference sequence).

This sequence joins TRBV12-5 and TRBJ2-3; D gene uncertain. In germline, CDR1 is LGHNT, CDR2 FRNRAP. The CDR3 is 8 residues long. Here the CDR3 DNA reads TGTGCCGAGGTTCCGCAGTATTTT. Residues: CAEVPQYF. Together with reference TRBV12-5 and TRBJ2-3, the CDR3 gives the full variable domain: DARVTQTPRHKVTEMGQEVTMRCQPILGHNTVFWYRQTMMQGLELLAYFRNRAPLDDSGMPKDRFSAEMPDATLATLKIQPSEPRDSAVYFCAEVPQYFGPGTRLTVL.

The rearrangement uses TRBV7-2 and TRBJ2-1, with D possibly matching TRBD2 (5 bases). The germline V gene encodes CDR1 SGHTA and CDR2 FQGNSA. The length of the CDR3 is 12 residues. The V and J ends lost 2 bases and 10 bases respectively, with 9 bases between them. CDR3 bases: TGTGCCAGCAGCTTACAGCGGAGGGAGCAGTTCTTC. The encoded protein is CASSLQRREQFF.

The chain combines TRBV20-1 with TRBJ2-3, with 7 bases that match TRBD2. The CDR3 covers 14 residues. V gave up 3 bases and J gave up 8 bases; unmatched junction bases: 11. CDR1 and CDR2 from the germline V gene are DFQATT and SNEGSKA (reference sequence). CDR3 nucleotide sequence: TGCAGTGCTAGTCGGACAAATGGGGGGGGTACGCAGTATTTT. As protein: CSASRTNGGGTQYF.

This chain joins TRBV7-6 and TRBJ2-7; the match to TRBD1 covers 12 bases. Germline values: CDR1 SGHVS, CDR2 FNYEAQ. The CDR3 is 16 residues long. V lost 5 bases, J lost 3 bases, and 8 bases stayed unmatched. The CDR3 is CASSLGTGGASYEQYF. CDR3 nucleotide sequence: TGTGCCAGCAGCCTGGGGACAGGGGGCGCGAGCTACGAGCAGTACTTC.

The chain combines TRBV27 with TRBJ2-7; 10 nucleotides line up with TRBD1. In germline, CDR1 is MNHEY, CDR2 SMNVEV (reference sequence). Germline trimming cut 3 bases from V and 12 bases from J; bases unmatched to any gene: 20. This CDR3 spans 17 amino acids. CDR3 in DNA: TGTGCCAGCAGTTTTTCCGGGACAGGGGTTTTTCTATCGGGATTGTACTTC. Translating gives CASSFSGTGVFLSGLYF.

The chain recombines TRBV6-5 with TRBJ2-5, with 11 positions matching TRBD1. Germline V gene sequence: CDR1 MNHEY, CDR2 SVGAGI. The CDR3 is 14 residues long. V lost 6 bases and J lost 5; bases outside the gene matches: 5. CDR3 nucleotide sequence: TGTGCCAGCAGAGGACAGGGGGCTGGGGAGACCCAGTACTTC. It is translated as CASRGQGAGETQYF.

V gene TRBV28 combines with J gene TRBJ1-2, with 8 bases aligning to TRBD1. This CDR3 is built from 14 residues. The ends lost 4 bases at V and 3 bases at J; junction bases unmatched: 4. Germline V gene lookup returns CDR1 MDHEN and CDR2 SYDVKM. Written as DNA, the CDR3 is TGTGCCAGCAGTTATCCGGGACAGGACTATGGCTACACCTTC. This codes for CASSYPGQDYGYTF.

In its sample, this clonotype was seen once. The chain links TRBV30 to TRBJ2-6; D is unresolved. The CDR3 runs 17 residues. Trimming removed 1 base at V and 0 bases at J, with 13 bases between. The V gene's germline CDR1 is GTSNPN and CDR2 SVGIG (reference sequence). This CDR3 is CAWSAIVLNSGANVLTF. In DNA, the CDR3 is TGTGCCTGGAGTGCTATCGTCCTGAACTCTGGGGCCAACGTCCTGACTTTC.

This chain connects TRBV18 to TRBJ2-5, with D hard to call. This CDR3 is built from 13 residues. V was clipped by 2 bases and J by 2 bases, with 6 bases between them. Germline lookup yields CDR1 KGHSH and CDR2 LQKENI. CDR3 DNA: TGTGCCAGCTCACCAACCTTACAAGAGACCCAGTACTTC. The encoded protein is CASSPTLQETQYF. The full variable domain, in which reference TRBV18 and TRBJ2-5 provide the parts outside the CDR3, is NAGVMQNPRHLVRRRGQEARLRCSPMKGHSHVYWYRQLPEEGLKFMVYLQKENIIDESGMPKERFSAEFPKEGPSILRIQQVVRGDSAAYFCASSPTLQETQYFGPGTRLLVL.